This T cell receptor beta chain was identified during a study of beta chain features in type 1 diabetes. Study-level background: Sorted cells examined across all samples numbered 107,917,701.

As for this clone: The antigen is undetermined.

The authors reverse transcribed all of the isolated RNA, so sequencing captured expressed TCRB transcripts. TCRdb's table, derived via immunoSEQ multiplex PCR, lists solely in-frame clones and lacks some. The top ten clones hold approximately 0.33% of a sample with tens of thousands of clones, roughly 50% of them seen once. General observations from the study: There was a moderate but significant shortening of TCRB CDR3s in all four CD4+ subsets of Type 1 diabetes patients.

V gave up 8 bases and J gave up 5 bases; unmatched junction bases: 6. The length of the CDR3 is 16 residues. Germline V gene lookup returns CDR1 LNHDA and CDR2 SQIVND (reference sequence). Material: stem cell memory CD4+ T cells from blood. The V and J genes are TRBV19 and TRBJ2-1; 16 positions agree with TRBD2. This TCR was recovered from a man younger than 45 with type 1 diabetes. The CDR3 protein is CASGTSGRAADNEQFF. In nucleotides, the CDR3 is TGTGCCAGTGGGACTAGCGGGAGGGCCGCGGACAATGAGCAGTTCTTC.